A selection of T cell receptor beta chains follows, all from one sample in a study of OX40 agonist ivuxolimab in advanced cancers. Sequencing used immunoSEQ multiplex PCR; TCRdb keeps in-frame clones, though not all of them. The repertoire holds 98,000 or so clones, with less than 90% as singletons. The material sequenced was CD4+ or CD8+ T cells sorted from blood, taken in a trial of the OX40 agonist ivuxolimab. The receptors were gathered from an adult with an advanced solid tumor such as melanoma, head and neck, liver or kidney cancer. CDR3s include the opening cysteine and the closing phenylalanine or tryptophan. A D gene is named only where the DNA matches it firmly.

v_call: TRBV4-3
cdr3_length: 15
d_call: TRBD1
j_call: TRBJ1-5
cdr3_aa: CASSQATGTNQPQHF

v_call: TRBV29-1
cdr3_length: 14
d_call: NA
j_call: TRBJ2-3
cdr3_aa: CSESEGVHTDTQYF

v_call: TRBV5-1
cdr3_length: 16
d_call: NA
j_call: TRBJ2-5
cdr3_aa: CASSFPIQTNEETQYF

v_call: TRBV5-6
cdr3_length: 14
d_call: TRBD1
j_call: TRBJ1-5
cdr3_aa: CASSLSQGGQPQHF

v_call: TRBV7-2
cdr3_length: 13
d_call: NA
j_call: TRBJ2-3
cdr3_aa: CASSLGRTDTQYF

v_call: TRBV6-5
cdr3_length: 15
d_call: NA
j_call: TRBJ1-2
cdr3_aa: CASRRSVDSGHGYTF

v_call: TRBV6-5
cdr3_length: 14
d_call: NA
j_call: TRBJ1-4
cdr3_aa: CASSYSQGYEKLFF

v_call: TRBV29-1
cdr3_length: 13
d_call: TRBD1
j_call: TRBJ1-2
cdr3_aa: CSVGGTGTYGYTF

v_call: TRBV5-4
cdr3_length: 15
d_call: TRBD2
j_call: TRBJ2-7
cdr3_aa: CASSLAGTSAYEQYF

v_call: TRBV7-2
cdr3_length: 15
d_call: NA
j_call: TRBJ1-2
cdr3_aa: CASSLDPNNNYGYTF

v_call: TRBV6-5
cdr3_length: 15
d_call: TRBD1
j_call: TRBJ1-5
cdr3_aa: CASSSRGQPNQPQHF

v_call: TRBV6-1
cdr3_length: 14
d_call: NA
j_call: TRBJ2-3
cdr3_aa: CASSKGTPSDAQYF

v_call: TRBV27
cdr3_length: 14
d_call: NA
j_call: TRBJ2-2
cdr3_aa: CASSSLQGIGELFF

v_call: TRBV21-1
cdr3_length: 17
d_call: NA
j_call: TRBJ2-7
cdr3_aa: CASSPSYDGTDSYEQYF

v_call: TRBV5-4
cdr3_length: 15
d_call: NA
j_call: TRBJ1-1
cdr3_aa: CASSLVGWGWAEAFF

v_call: TRBV5-6
cdr3_length: 15
d_call: NA
j_call: TRBJ1-2
cdr3_aa: CASSLPGGQPYGYTF

v_call: TRBV7-2
cdr3_length: 14
d_call: TRBD1
j_call: TRBJ1-3
cdr3_aa: CASRPDRAGNTIYF

v_call: TRBV2
cdr3_length: 15
d_call: NA
j_call: TRBJ1-5
cdr3_aa: CASSIIRTGNQPQHF

v_call: TRBV2
cdr3_length: 11
d_call: NA
j_call: TRBJ2-6
cdr3_aa: CASSEGGTLLF

v_call: TRBV30
cdr3_length: 15
d_call: NA
j_call: TRBJ1-5
cdr3_aa: CAWSGLAGRGQPQHF

v_call: TRBV7-2
cdr3_length: 14
d_call: NA
j_call: TRBJ2-3
cdr3_aa: CASSPPGASDTQYF

v_call: TRBV27
cdr3_length: 13
d_call: NA
j_call: TRBJ1-2
cdr3_aa: CASSLDRRYGYTF

v_call: TRBV28
cdr3_length: 13
d_call: NA
j_call: TRBJ2-7
cdr3_aa: CASSLGRSYEQYF

v_call: TRBV2
cdr3_length: 13
d_call: TRBD1
j_call: TRBJ1-5
cdr3_aa: CASSWTGPQPQHF

v_call: TRBV7-9
cdr3_length: 15
d_call: NA
j_call: TRBJ1-2
cdr3_aa: CASSLGSGAYDGYTF

v_call: TRBV14
cdr3_length: 14
d_call: NA
j_call: TRBJ1-4
cdr3_aa: CASSRDTSREKLFF

v_call: TRBV7-3
cdr3_length: 15
d_call: NA
j_call: TRBJ2-7
cdr3_aa: CASSLYSSGYNEQYF

v_call: TRBV7-2
cdr3_length: 18
d_call: NA
j_call: TRBJ2-4
cdr3_aa: CASSSFAGSHGAKNIQYF

v_call: TRBV7-2
cdr3_length: 16
d_call: TRBD2
j_call: TRBJ2-1
cdr3_aa: CASSFSTSGSYNEQFF

v_call: TRBV10-2
cdr3_length: 13
d_call: NA
j_call: TRBJ2-6
cdr3_aa: CASSDAGANVLTF

v_call: TRBV5-1
cdr3_length: 13
d_call: NA
j_call: TRBJ2-2
cdr3_aa: CASSLASTGELFF

v_call: TRBV10-3
cdr3_length: 13
d_call: NA
j_call: TRBJ2-1
cdr3_aa: CAISVEQGNEQFF

v_call: TRBV5-1
cdr3_length: 12
d_call: NA
j_call: TRBJ2-4
cdr3_aa: CASSDSGNIQYF

v_call: TRBV7-2
cdr3_length: 12
d_call: NA
j_call: TRBJ2-1
cdr3_aa: CASSSREMKQFF

v_call: TRBV18
cdr3_length: 16
d_call: NA
j_call: TRBJ1-3
cdr3_aa: CASSLGPQASRNTIYF

v_call: TRBV7-3
cdr3_length: 16
d_call: NA
j_call: TRBJ2-1
cdr3_aa: CASSLLAGAGQIEQFF

v_call: TRBV6-5
cdr3_length: 16
d_call: TRBD1
j_call: TRBJ1-2
cdr3_aa: CASSYSQAWQGGGYTF

v_call: TRBV5-6
cdr3_length: 15
d_call: TRBD1
j_call: TRBJ2-5
cdr3_aa: CASSQDGTGWQTQYF

v_call: TRBV6-4
cdr3_length: 14
d_call: NA
j_call: TRBJ1-1
cdr3_aa: CASSDSPENTEAFF

v_call: TRBV28
cdr3_length: 16
d_call: NA
j_call: TRBJ2-6
cdr3_aa: CATSTGDTPGANVLTF

v_call: TRBV27
cdr3_length: 19
d_call: TRBD2
j_call: TRBJ2-1
cdr3_aa: CASSLYTGTSGFSYNEQFF

v_call: TRBV28
cdr3_length: 13
d_call: TRBD2
j_call: TRBJ2-1
cdr3_aa: CATRLAGVGEQFF

v_call: TRBV7-9
cdr3_length: 13
d_call: NA
j_call: TRBJ1-5
cdr3_aa: CASSIDRSEPQHF

v_call: TRBV7-6
cdr3_length: 13
d_call: TRBD1
j_call: TRBJ2-1
cdr3_aa: CASVGTGSGEQFF

v_call: TRBV19
cdr3_length: 15
d_call: TRBD2
j_call: TRBJ2-1
cdr3_aa: CASMGGSSRYNEQFF

v_call: TRBV6-1
cdr3_length: 13
d_call: NA
j_call: TRBJ1-2
cdr3_aa: CASSSTGLEGYTF